The present T cell receptor beta chain was sequenced within a study of blood T cell repertoires in COVID-19. As for the study in general: The study drew acute and convalescent COVID-19 samples from the United States, Italy and Spain. From T cells, B-cell-depleted T cells, or PBMCs came the material, which was cDNA or gDNA.

Original analysis: How many nucleated cells were present was estimated from reference gene primer amplification. Using immunoSEQ multiplex PCR, the repertoire was profiled, and TCRdb retains in-frame clones only, with some absent. V and J calls plus clone size are reproduced from that table; the DNA served to infer D and trimming. The table includes roughly 87,000 clones, more than 85% detected once. The CDR3 loop spans 15 amino acids. Germline-derived CDR1 and CDR2 are SGHAT and FQNNGV. The V gene end was trimmed by 5 bases and the J gene end by 4 bases; junction bases not matched to a gene: 10. The V call is TRBV11-2, the J call TRBJ2-7, with TRBD1 matching 8 bases. Input material: peripheral blood. The origin of this receptor is a middle-aged man with acute or convalescent COVID-19. The CDR3 region has the DNA TGTGCCAGCAGCCAGACAGGGGCCCTGGGGTACGAGCAGTACTTC. It codes for CASSQTGALGYEQYF.